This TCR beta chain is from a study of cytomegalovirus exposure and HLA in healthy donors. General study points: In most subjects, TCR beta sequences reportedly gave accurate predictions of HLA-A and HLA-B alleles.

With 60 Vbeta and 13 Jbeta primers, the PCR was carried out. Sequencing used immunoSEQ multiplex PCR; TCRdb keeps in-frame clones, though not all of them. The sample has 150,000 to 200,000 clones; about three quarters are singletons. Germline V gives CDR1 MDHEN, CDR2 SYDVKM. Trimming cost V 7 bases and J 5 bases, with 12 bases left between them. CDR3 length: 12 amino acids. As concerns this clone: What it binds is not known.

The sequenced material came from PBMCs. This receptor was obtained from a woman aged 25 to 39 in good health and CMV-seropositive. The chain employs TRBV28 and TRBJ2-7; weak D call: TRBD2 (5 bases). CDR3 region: CASTSAGDEQYF. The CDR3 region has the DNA TGTGCCAGCACCTCGGCCGGGGACGAGCAGTACTTC.